The 6 T cell receptor beta chains in this list originate from one sample, sequenced in a study of shared clonotypes between healthy human individuals. Sequencing was performed with immunoSEQ multiplex PCR; in TCRdb, only in-frame clones are kept and a portion is missing. The sample has 490,000 or so clones, about 80% seen once. Sequenced material: PBMCs. These receptor sequences come from a woman in her thirties or forties in good health. Some clones in this sample may be carry-over from other donors' samples.

The chain uses TRBV27 and TRBJ2-2; D unresolved. This CDR3 comprises 13 residues. The V and J ends lost 2 bases and 5 bases respectively, with 6 bases between them. Germline loops: CDR1 MNHEY, CDR2 SMNVEV (reference sequence). The CDR3 sequence is CASSLKLTGELFF. DNA for the CDR3: TGTGCCAGCAGTTTAAAATTGACCGGGGAGCTGTTTTTT.

The CDR3 bases are TGTGCCAGCTCACCATTGGCCGAGACGCAGTATTTT. It is translated as CASSPLAETQYF. The rearrangement joins TRBV18 to TRBJ2-3; no firm D call. The germline V gene has CDR1 KGHSH and CDR2 LQKENI. The CDR3 runs 12 residues. With 2 bases removed from V and 9 bases from J, the gap between germline ends came to 9 bases.

J is TRBJ2-1 and V is TRBV7-8; TRBD2 might be the D (6 bases). V was pared by 5 bases and J by 3 bases, with 17 bases between. CDR3 length equals 16 residues. Germline V gene lookup returns CDR1 SGHVS and CDR2 FQNEAQ. CDR3 bases: TGTGCCAGCAGCCCTGGGACGGGAGTGGTCTACAATGAGCAGTTCTTC. Translation gives CASSPGTGVVYNEQFF.

V usage is TRBV11-2 and J usage is TRBJ1-1; D ambiguous. The CDR3 sequence is 14 residues long. Germline lookup yields CDR1 SGHAT and CDR2 FQNNGV. The V end lost 3 bases, the J end lost 6 bases, and 14 bases lay between the germline ends. The CDR3 spells CASSLERHRPEAFF. CDR3 DNA: TGTGCCAGCAGCTTGGAACGACATCGGCCTGAAGCTTTCTTT.

V and J are TRBV30 and TRBJ2-6; D remains unclear. Germline V gives CDR1 GTSNPN, CDR2 SVGIG (reference sequence). This CDR3 contains 17 residues. Trimming pared 0 bases from V and 4 bases from J, leaving 16 bases between. The CDR3 DNA sequence: TGTGCCTGGAGTGTACGGGTCCTAGGTACCGGGGCCAACGTCCTGACTTTC. Residues: CAWSVRVLGTGANVLTF.

The chain is built from TRBV18 and TRBJ1-5; no clear D gene. Germline V gives CDR1 KGHSH, CDR2 LQKENI. The V end was cut by 2 bases, the J end by 5 bases, with 13 bases between. The CDR3 runs to 15 residues. CDR3 in amino acids: CASSPSAGQYQPQHF. CDR3 DNA: TGTGCCAGCTCACCATCGGCAGGCCAGTATCAGCCCCAGCATTTT.